The 27 T cell receptor beta chains presented below share a single source sample, sequenced in a study of technical replicates of blood from a handful of donors. Some clones are missing from TCRdb's copy, which holds only in-frame ones; the method was immunoSEQ multiplex PCR. The repertoire holds 70,000 to 75,000 clones, with around 93% as singletons. Sequencing used T cells isolated from PBMCs. These receptors were collected from a human donor in good health.

The chain uses TRBV7-9 and TRBJ1-3; D unresolved. V shed 3 bases and J shed 0 bases, with 6 bases lying between them. Germline-derived CDR1 and CDR2 are SEHNR and FQNEAQ (reference sequence). The CDR3 is 14 amino acids. The CDR3 DNA sequence: TGTGCCAGCAGCTTTTCAGTCTCTGGAAACACCATATATTTT. It yields the protein CASSFSVSGNTIYF. Variable domain in full (rest from reference TRBV7-9 and TRBJ1-3): DTGVSQNPRHKITKRGQNVTFRCDPISEHNRLYWYRQTLGQGPEFLTYFQNEAQLEKSRLLSDRFSAERPKGSFSTLEIQRTEQGDSAMYLCASSFSVSGNTIYFGEGSWLTVV.

In DNA, the CDR3 is TGTGCCAGTACTGCCGATCAGGGGGCGGGCTATGGCTACACCTTC. Encoded protein: CASTADQGAGYGYTF. V gene TRBV19 combines with J gene TRBJ1-2, with TRBD1 identical over 8 bases. V shed 7 bases, J shed 4 bases, and the junction held 11 bases outside the gene matches. CDR1 is LNHDA, CDR2 SQIVND, per germline (reference sequence). The CDR3 spans 15 residues.

The V call is TRBV28, the J call TRBJ1-3; TRBD1 agrees at 8 bases. Germline values: CDR1 MDHEN, CDR2 SYDVKM. The CDR3 contains 17 residues. V lost 2 bases and J lost 0; bases outside the gene matches: 6. This chain's CDR3 is CASSLGGQGSSGNTIYF. The DNA of the CDR3 is TGTGCCAGCAGTTTAGGCGGACAGGGAAGCTCTGGAAACACCATATATTTT.

This clone has just a few counts. The CDR3: CASSLQGSGAEAFF. CDR3 in DNA: TGTGCCAGCAGCTTACAGGGATCGGGCGCTGAAGCTTTCTTT. The chain has TRBV11-2 and TRBJ1-1; the D gene is possibly TRBD1 (5 bases). V lost 2 bases and J 6 bases, leaving 13 bases between the germline ends. Germline assignment: CDR1 SGHAT and CDR2 FQNNGV. The CDR3 totals 14 residues.

The chain is built from TRBV28 and TRBJ2-1; tentative D call: TRBD1 (6 bases). Between the trimmed V and J ends, which lost 4 bases and 6 bases, there was a span of 28 bases. The CDR3 extends over 19 amino acids. CDR1 is MDHEN, CDR2 SYDVKM, per germline. CDR3 sequence (DNA): TGTGCCAGCAGTTACAAGGCATACCCTCCGGGACAAGCTTCCAATGAGCAGTTCTTC. This codes for CASSYKAYPPGQASNEQFF. Full variable domain (outside the CDR3, taken from reference TRBV28 and TRBJ2-1): DVKVTQSSRYLVKRTGEKVFLECVQDMDHENMFWYRQDPGLGLRLIYFSYDVKMKEKGDIPEGYSVSREKKERFSLILESASTNQTSMYLCASSYKAYPPGQASNEQFFGPGTRLTVL.

The CDR3 nucleotides are TGTGCCAGCAGTGATGGGCCCTACGAGCAGTACTTC. Its protein product is CASSDGPYEQYF. The chain has TRBV5-4 and TRBJ2-7, with D unresolved. Germline CDR1 SGHNT, CDR2 YYREEE (reference sequence). V was cut by 5 bases and J by 2 bases, with 8 bases left in between. The CDR3 sequence is 12 residues long.

To note about this clone: A junction boundary mismatches the germline segment, possibly from a read error. This chain joins TRBV7-8 and TRBJ2-7; D remains ambiguous. Germline values: CDR1 SGHVS, CDR2 FQNEAQ. CDR3 length equals 12 residues. The CDR3 nucleotides read TGTGCCAGCAACTTAGATCTCGGCGAGCAGTACTTC. Translation gives CASNLDLGEQYF.

J is TRBJ1-6 and V is TRBV6-5; possible D gene TRBD1, 5 bases. CDR1 and CDR2 (germline): MNHEY, SVGAGI. The CDR3 spans 13 residues. The V end was cut by 6 bases, the J end by 9 bases, with 12 bases between. CDR3 DNA: TGTGCCAGCAGATTAAGACAGATTTCACCCCTCCACTTT. It specifies CASRLRQISPLHF.

The J gene is TRBJ1-5, the V gene TRBV7-8, with D hard to call. Germline values: CDR1 SGHVS, CDR2 FQNEAQ. The CDR3 has 14 amino acids. The ends were cut back, 1 base at V and 6 bases at J, with 10 bases in the middle. Here the CDR3 reads CASSLGAGIQPQHF. DNA of the CDR3: TGTGCCAGCAGCTTAGGGGCCGGGATTCAGCCCCAGCATTTT.

The V gene is TRBV5-5, the J gene TRBJ2-2; 10 positions match TRBD2. This CDR3 spans 16 amino acids. In germline, CDR1 is SGHKS, CDR2 YYEKEE (reference sequence). After removal of 4 bases from V and 4 bases from J, the junction contained 7 bases not matched to a gene. The CDR3 reads CASSPLASGSTGELFF. For the CDR3, the DNA is TGTGCCAGCAGCCCTTTAGCTAGCGGGAGCACCGGGGAGCTGTTTTTT. Together with reference TRBV5-5 and TRBJ2-2, the CDR3 gives the full variable domain: DAGVTQSPTHLIKTRGQQVTLRCSPISGHKSVSWYQQVLGQGPQFIFQYYEKEERGRGNFPDRFSARQFPNYSSELNVNALLLGDSALYLCASSPLASGSTGELFFGEGSRLTVL.

This sequence joins TRBV9 and TRBJ2-3; D unresolved. V shed 0 bases and J shed 1 base, with 6 bases lying between them. Germline loops: CDR1 SGDLS, CDR2 YYNGEE. This CDR3 comprises 14 residues. CDR3 DNA: TGTGCCAGCAGCGTAGGAGTGCGCACAGATACGCAGTATTTT. Its protein is CASSVGVRTDTQYF.

The chain joins TRBV19 to TRBJ2-7; D is undetermined. The CDR3 has 17 amino acids. CDR1 and CDR2 from the germline V gene are LNHDA and SQIVND (reference sequence). V shed 6 bases and J shed 3 bases, with 24 bases lying between them. The CDR3 DNA sequence: TGTGCCAGTAGCTATATGGCCCCTGGAGATCCCCTCTACGAGCAGTACTTC. It is translated as CASSYMAPGDPLYEQYF.

The chain combines TRBV7-9 with TRBJ1-6, with TRBD1 matching 7 bases. CDR3 length: 16 residues. V was clipped by 3 bases and J by 3 bases; unmatched bases: 5. Germline values: CDR1 SEHNR, CDR2 FQNEAQ (reference sequence). The CDR3 sequence: CASSFRGGSYNSPLHF. The CDR3 DNA is TGTGCCAGCAGCTTTAGAGGGGGCAGCTATAATTCACCCCTCCACTTT. Together with reference TRBV7-9 and TRBJ1-6, the CDR3 gives the full variable domain: DTGVSQNPRHKITKRGQNVTFRCDPISEHNRLYWYRQTLGQGPEFLTYFQNEAQLEKSRLLSDRFSAERPKGSFSTLEIQRTEQGDSAMYLCASSFRGGSYNSPLHFGNGTRLTVT.

The genes are TRBV6-1 and TRBJ1-2; no firm D call. The CDR3 is 14 amino acids. Germline V gene lookup returns CDR1 MNHNS and CDR2 SASEGT. V gave up 1 base and J gave up 5 bases, with 11 bases separating them. The CDR3 nucleotides read TGTGCCAGCAGTGAAGGCTCGGGTGGGTATGGCTACACCTTC. Translation gives CASSEGSGGYGYTF.

The chain employs TRBV6-1 and TRBJ2-2; no clear D gene. The germline V and J ends were trimmed by 2 bases and 3 bases, with 4 bases remaining between them. The CDR3 sequence is 13 residues long. Germline V gene lookup returns CDR1 MNHNS and CDR2 SASEGT. The CDR3 region has the DNA TGTGCCAGCAGTGAACCATACACCGGGGAGCTGTTTTTT. It encodes CASSEPYTGELFF.

This clone has just one count. V gene TRBV7-2 combines with J gene TRBJ2-1; TRBD2 might be the D (5 bases). The CDR3 runs to 18 residues. V was pared by 2 bases and J by 3 bases, with 20 bases between. The germline V gene encodes CDR1 SGHTA and CDR2 FQGNSA. CDR3 nucleotides: TGTGCCAGCAGCTTATTCCCATGGGGAAGCGGAGACTACAATGAGCAGTTCTTC. Translating gives CASSLFPWGSGDYNEQFF. Full variable domain (rest looked up from reference TRBV7-2 and TRBJ2-1): GAGVSQSPSNKVTEKGKDVELRCDPISGHTALYWYRQSLGQGLEFLIYFQGNSAPDKSGLPSDRFSAERTGGSVSTLTIQRTQQEDSAVYLCASSLFPWGSGDYNEQFFGPGTRLTVL.

The chain links TRBV27 to TRBJ2-1, with 9 bases fitting TRBD2. Germline V CDR1 and CDR2: MNHEY, SMNVEV (reference sequence). The CDR3 is made up of 14 amino acids. V lost 7 bases to trimming and J lost 2 bases; unmatched junction nucleotides: 3. The CDR3 reads CASTAGGTYNEQFF. In nucleotides, the CDR3 is TGTGCCAGCACGGCGGGAGGGACCTACAATGAGCAGTTCTTC.

In this sample, this clone turned up once. V usage is TRBV28 and J usage is TRBJ2-7; 7 bases align to TRBD2. CDR3 length: 15 amino acids. Trimming removed 8 bases from V and 2 bases from J; junction bases left unmatched: 12. Germline V gene data show CDR1 as MDHEN and CDR2 as SYDVKM. The chain's CDR3 is CASVSGEGQPYEQYF. For the CDR3, the DNA is TGTGCCAGCGTTTCTGGGGAGGGGCAGCCCTACGAGCAGTACTTC.

V and J are TRBV9 and TRBJ2-5; 9 bases are a match to TRBD1. Germline CDR1 reads SGDLS; CDR2 reads YYNGEE. This CDR3 contains 16 residues. J gave up 2 bases and V 2 bases, and 7 bases lay outside the gene matches. The CDR3 spells CASSVAGQGRQETQYF. DNA for the CDR3: TGTGCCAGCAGCGTGGCGGGACAGGGAAGACAAGAGACCCAGTACTTC.

This chain links TRBV6-5 with TRBJ2-2, with 7 bases identical to TRBD1. The germline V gene has CDR1 MNHEY and CDR2 SVGAGI. V shed 2 bases and J 5 bases; nucleotides not matched to a gene: 2. The CDR3 is 14 residues long. In DNA, the CDR3 is TGTGCCAGCAGTTACGGCAGGGGGACCGGGGAGCTGTTTTTT. Translated: CASSYGRGTGELFF.

This chain uses TRBV7-9 with TRBJ1-5; D perhaps matches TRBD1 (5 bases). Germline assignment: CDR1 SEHNR and CDR2 FQNEAQ (reference sequence). The CDR3 length is 14 residues. Trimming cost V 1 base and J 4 bases, with 8 bases left between them. The CDR3 sequence is CASSLGQGNQPQHF. In DNA form, the CDR3 reads TGTGCCAGCAGCTTAGGGCAGGGAAATCAGCCCCAGCATTTT. Complete variable domain (other parts from reference TRBV7-9 and TRBJ1-5): DTGVSQNPRHKITKRGQNVTFRCDPISEHNRLYWYRQTLGQGPEFLTYFQNEAQLEKSRLLSDRFSAERPKGSFSTLEIQRTEQGDSAMYLCASSLGQGNQPQHFGDGTRLSIL.

The chain carries TRBV15 and TRBJ2-7; D unclear. The germline CDR1 and CDR2 sequences are LNHNV and YYDKDF (reference sequence). The CDR3 is made up of 15 amino acids. V dropped 0 bases and J dropped 2 bases, with 11 bases sitting between them. CDR3 sequence reads: CATSREGTEPYEQYF. The CDR3 DNA follows: TGTGCCACCAGCAGAGAGGGCACGGAACCCTACGAGCAGTACTTC.

This chain uses TRBV7-9 with TRBJ2-1; TRBD2 might be the D (7 bases). Trimming took off 7 bases at V and 5 bases at J, with 15 bases between the two ends. The CDR3 is made up of 14 amino acids. Germline CDR1 and CDR2: SEHNR and FQNEAQ (reference sequence). CDR3 nucleotide sequence: TGTGCCAGCACCGCGGGGGCCAGAGACAATGAGCAGTTCTTC. This sequence encodes CASTAGARDNEQFF. Full variable domain (remainder filled in from reference TRBV7-9 and TRBJ2-1): DTGVSQNPRHKITKRGQNVTFRCDPISEHNRLYWYRQTLGQGPEFLTYFQNEAQLEKSRLLSDRFSAERPKGSFSTLEIQRTEQGDSAMYLCASTAGARDNEQFFGPGTRLTVL.

The chain combines TRBV6-1 with TRBJ2-7, with TRBD1 matching 9 bases. The V gene's germline CDR1 is MNHNS and CDR2 SASEGT. The CDR3 runs 14 residues. The V segment lost 8 bases and the J segment 2 bases; nucleotides outside the gene matches: 7. CDR3 sequence reads: CASQRDRATYEQYF. The CDR3, as DNA: TGTGCCAGCCAGCGGGACAGGGCCACCTACGAGCAGTACTTC.

The chain has TRBV4-2 and TRBJ2-5; 7 nucleotides agree with TRBD2. This CDR3 contains 15 residues. The V segment lost 0 bases and the J segment 9 bases; nucleotides outside the gene matches: 10. Germline V gene lookup returns CDR1 LGHNA and CDR2 YNFKEQ. This CDR3 is CASSQDPGSGVAQYF. As DNA, the CDR3 is TGTGCCAGCAGCCAAGATCCAGGGAGCGGGGTAGCCCAGTACTTC.

The chain couples TRBV5-1 to TRBJ1-2; 7 bases fit TRBD1. CDR1 SGHRS and CDR2 YFSETQ come from the germline V gene. The CDR3 is 13 amino acids. The ends lost 4 bases at V and 6 bases at J; junction bases unmatched: 6. CDR3 amino acids: CASSTRGRDGYTF. The DNA of the CDR3 is TGCGCCAGCAGCACAAGGGGGCGGGATGGCTACACCTTC.

Worth noting for this clone: The germline gene is not matched at one end of the junction; a read error may be the cause. CDR3 nucleotide sequence: TGTGCCAGCAGCTTGGGTAGCATTCTTGATTTGCACTTC. This codes for CASSLGSILDLHF. The chain joins TRBV5-6 to TRBJ2-7; no clear D. Per germline, CDR1 SGHDT and CDR2 YYEEEE. The CDR3 length is 13 residues.